The 26 T cell receptor beta chains presented below share a single source sample, sequenced in a study of T cells in tuberculosis. Stated time point: new active TB diagnosis, blood taken before or within 7 days of starting treatment. Clones were read by immunoSEQ multiplex PCR, and TCRdb kept only the in-frame ones, dropping some. The sample consists of approximately 53,000 clones, 90% to 95% of them appearing once. This specimen consisted of PBMCs, obtained at tuberculosis diagnosis. Receptor source: an adult with tuberculosis.

This chain connects TRBV7-9 to TRBJ1-2, with 9 bases matching TRBD1. Trimming cost V 5 bases and J 8 bases; bases outside gene matches: 12. Per germline, CDR1 SEHNR and CDR2 FQNEAQ (reference sequence). CDR3 length: 15 amino acids. The CDR3 nucleotides are TGTGCCAGCAGCGCCGCCTCCGGGACAGGGCGCGGCTACACCTTC. Translated: CASSAASGTGRGYTF. The whole variable domain, remainder taken from reference TRBV7-9 and TRBJ1-2, is DTGVSQNPRHKITKRGQNVTFRCDPISEHNRLYWYRQTLGQGPEFLTYFQNEAQLEKSRLLSDRFSAERPKGSFSTLEIQRTEQGDSAMYLCASSAASGTGRGYTFGSGTRLTVV.

DNA for the CDR3: TGTGCCAGCAGCAGGGGGCCCTTCTATGGCTACACCTTC. It encodes CASSRGPFYGYTF. The chain carries TRBV16 and TRBJ1-2, with 7 bases aligning to TRBD1. CDR3 length: 13 amino acids. CDR1 KGHSY and CDR2 FQNENV come from the germline V gene. With V trimmed by 5 bases and J by 4 bases, 4 bases remained unmatched.

Here the CDR3 DNA reads TGTGCCAGCAGTTCAGGACAGACTGGAAACACCATATATTTT. Translated: CASSSGQTGNTIYF. V usage is TRBV27 and J usage is TRBJ1-3; a possible D gene is TRBD1 (6 bases). Looked up from germline, CDR1 is MNHEY and CDR2 is SMNVEV (reference sequence). The V end lost 4 bases, the J end lost 2 bases, and 9 bases lay between the germline ends. The CDR3 is made up of 14 amino acids.

The rearrangement uses TRBV6-1 and TRBJ2-5; 14 nucleotides agree with TRBD2. The length of the CDR3 is 15 residues. Germline CDR1 MNHNS, CDR2 SASEGT. The ends lost 2 bases at V and 5 bases at J; junction bases unmatched: 1. The CDR3 loop is CASSERTSGRETQYF. The CDR3 DNA reads as TGTGCCAGCAGTGAAAGGACTAGCGGGAGGGAGACCCAGTACTTC.

This clone was recorded once. The J gene is TRBJ2-1, the V gene TRBV4-3, with 9 bases aligning to TRBD2. This CDR3 is built from 16 residues. With V trimmed by 0 bases and J by 9 bases, 9 bases remained unmatched. Germline CDR1 is LGHNA and CDR2 is YSLEER. CDR3 nucleotide sequence: TGCGCCAGCAGCCAAGATCCGGGGGCGGGAGGGGGTGAGCAGTTCTTC. As protein: CASSQDPGAGGGEQFF.

This clone was counted a single time. The CDR3, as DNA: TGTGCCAGCAGTGCCTTACCCCCGGGACAGGGCTCTGGGGCCAACGTCCTGACTTTC. This encodes CASSALPPGQGSGANVLTF. The chain employs TRBV6-1 and TRBJ2-6; 9 bases match TRBD1. The CDR3 loop spans 19 amino acids. The germline CDR1 and CDR2 sequences are MNHNS and SASEGT. Trimming cost V 4 bases and J 0 bases; bases outside gene matches: 10.

The chain couples TRBV28 to TRBJ1-2, with D unclear. This CDR3 comprises 17 residues. The germline gives CDR1 MDHEN, CDR2 SYDVKM. Trimming pared 1 base from V and 14 bases from J, leaving 29 bases between. This CDR3 is CASSLSEGWAHRASWTF. CDR3 DNA: TGTGCCAGCAGTTTATCTGAGGGATGGGCGCATAGGGCTAGTTGGACCTTC.

The chain carries TRBV30 and TRBJ2-3; TRBD1 aligns across 7 bases. CDR1 is GTSNPN, CDR2 SVGIG, per germline (reference sequence). V was clipped by 3 bases and J by 2 bases; unmatched bases: 8. This CDR3 has 15 residues. CDR3 coding DNA: TGTGCCTGGAGCCCCTACAGGGGAGCCACAGATACGCAGTATTTT. Translation gives CAWSPYRGATDTQYF. Together with reference TRBV30 and TRBJ2-3, the CDR3 gives the full variable domain: SQTIHQWPATLVQPVGSPLSLECTVEGTSNPNLYWYRQAAGRGLQLLFYSVGIGQISSEVPQNLSASRPQDRQFILSSKKLLLSDSGFYLCAWSPYRGATDTQYFGPGTRLTVL.

V usage is TRBV5-4 and J usage is TRBJ1-1; no firm D call. This CDR3 spans 14 amino acids. The ends were cut back, 0 bases at V and 1 base at J, with 7 bases in the middle. Germline CDR1 SGHNT, CDR2 YYREEE (reference sequence). The CDR3 reads CASSLEQPNTEAFF. CDR3 DNA sequence: TGTGCCAGCAGCTTGGAACAGCCGAACACTGAAGCTTTCTTT.

The chain is built from TRBV7-6 and TRBJ1-1; D may be TRBD1 (6 bases). The V end lost 4 bases, the J end lost 5 bases, and 17 bases lay between the germline ends. Germline-derived CDR1 and CDR2 are SGHVS and FNYEAQ. The CDR3 spans 15 residues. The CDR3 bases are TGTGCCAGCAGCTCAGGCACAGGGTTTAATACTGAAGCTTTCTTT. It translates to CASSSGTGFNTEAFF.

This chain joins TRBV19 and TRBJ2-3; the D gene is possibly TRBD1 (7 bases). Trimming left V 7 bases short and J 1 base short, with 12 bases between. This CDR3 contains 14 residues. From germline, CDR1 is LNHDA and CDR2 SQIVND (reference sequence). CDR3 sequence: CASTDREGTDTQYF. DNA of the CDR3: TGTGCCAGTACCGACAGGGAGGGCACAGATACGCAGTATTTT.

The genes are TRBV5-1 and TRBJ1-1; 10 bases match TRBD1. The CDR3 has 14 amino acids. After removal of 0 bases from V and 4 bases from J, the junction contained 0 bases not matched to a gene. Germline V lookup: CDR1 SGHRS, CDR2 YFSETQ. The chain's CDR3 is CASSLGTGGTEAFF. The CDR3 region has the DNA TGCGCCAGCAGCTTGGGGACAGGGGGCACTGAAGCTTTCTTT.

This chain joins TRBV18 and TRBJ2-7; possibly TRBD1 for D (7 bases). The CDR3 extends over 17 amino acids. The germline V gene encodes CDR1 KGHSH and CDR2 LQKENI. Trimming removed 2 bases from V and 9 bases from J, with 26 bases in between. The CDR3 protein is CASSPSNRGDFSGGQYF. As DNA, the CDR3 is TGTGCCAGCTCACCATCGAACAGGGGCGACTTTTCCGGGGGGCAGTACTTC.

The rearrangement uses TRBV21-1 and TRBJ2-5; the table's D call, TRBD2, was not checked against the DNA. TRBV21-1 is marked as a pseudogene. The CDR3 sequence is 16 residues long. CDR3 DNA: TGTGCCAGCAGCAAAGCCGATCGCGAGTTACAAGAGACCCAGTACTTC. Translated, it gives CASSKADRELQETQYF.

This chain uses TRBV27 with TRBJ1-5, with D unclear. CDR3 length equals 12 residues. Between the trimmed V and J ends, which lost 10 bases and 4 bases, there was a span of 11 bases. The germline gives CDR1 MNHEY, CDR2 SMNVEV (reference sequence). The CDR3 DNA reads TGTGCCACCAGCCTACGGAATCAGCCCCAGCATTTT. It yields the protein CATSLRNQPQHF.

The table lists this clone with a count of one. This chain uses TRBV5-1 with TRBJ2-3; 7 bases line up with TRBD1. This CDR3 has 12 amino acids. V gave up 4 bases and J gave up 6 bases; unmatched junction bases: 2. Germline CDR1 and CDR2: SGHRS and YFSETQ. CDR3 amino acids: CASSQTGDTQYF. CDR3 DNA sequence: TGCGCCAGCAGCCAGACAGGGGATACGCAGTATTTT.

The chain employs TRBV21-1 and TRBJ1-2. TRBV21-1 is tagged as a pseudogene. The CDR3 runs to 16 residues. The CDR3 reads CASTSPGTSHNYGYTF. CDR3 sequence (DNA): TGTGCCAGCACCTCGCCGGGTACCTCTCACAACTATGGCTACACCTTC.

This sequence joins TRBV19 and TRBJ2-7, with 8 bases matching TRBD2. This CDR3 is built from 15 residues. CDR1 and CDR2 from the germline V gene are LNHDA and SQIVND (reference sequence). The J segment lost 2 bases and the V segment lost 6 bases, leaving 9 bases of the junction unmatched. The CDR3 nucleotides read TGTGCCAGTAGCCCGATAGCGGGGAAGCCCTACGAGCAGTACTTC. It is translated as CASSPIAGKPYEQYF.

The V gene is TRBV7-9, the J gene TRBJ2-7; D is ambiguous. The CDR3 length is 12 residues. The germline V gene encodes CDR1 SEHNR and CDR2 FQNEAQ (reference sequence). Trimming stripped 5 bases from V and 5 bases from J, with 10 bases between. This chain's CDR3 is CASSVTHNEQYF. The CDR3 DNA reads as TGTGCCAGCAGCGTAACACATAACGAGCAGTACTTC.

This chain connects TRBV6-4 to TRBJ1-2, with 7 bases lining up with TRBD1. The V gene's germline CDR1 is MRHNA and CDR2 SNTAGT. The CDR3 is made up of 15 amino acids. Germline trimming cut 5 bases from V and 8 bases from J; bases unmatched to any gene: 14. In nucleotides, the CDR3 is TGTGCCAGCAGTCCCGGACAGGCCGTGATGGGCGGCTACACCTTC. This gives the protein CASSPGQAVMGGYTF.

V and J are TRBV18 and TRBJ1-5, with D possibly TRBD1 on 5 matching bases. In germline, CDR1 is KGHSH, CDR2 LQKENI. V gave up 0 bases and J gave up 2 bases, with 14 bases separating them. This CDR3 region has 17 residues. CDR3 bases: TGTGCCAGCTCACCACCTAGGGGCTCTACAGGCAATCAGCCCCAGCATTTT. Its protein is CASSPPRGSTGNQPQHF.

This rearrangement joins TRBV6-6 to TRBJ1-2; possibly TRBD1 for D (5 bases). The CDR3 has 12 residues. CDR1 is MNHNY and CDR2 is SVGAGI in the germline V gene (reference sequence). V gave up 11 bases and J gave up 1 base, with 11 bases separating them. The CDR3, as DNA: TGTGCCGTCAGGGTCGGTAACTATGGCTACACCTTC. It is translated as CAVRVGNYGYTF.

The chain carries TRBV18 and TRBJ2-3; 7 bases agree with TRBD2. The V gene's germline CDR1 is KGHSH and CDR2 LQKENI. J was trimmed by 4 bases and V by 3 bases; bases with no gene match: 13. The CDR3 loop spans 17 amino acids. CDR3 coding DNA: TGTGCCAGCTCACCGTCTCCGGCCCGGGGAGGGGCAGATACGCAGTATTTT. This gives the protein CASSPSPARGGADTQYF.

The chain has TRBV6-1 and TRBJ2-4, with D perhaps TRBD1 (5 bases). The V and J ends lost 2 bases and 0 bases respectively, with 8 bases between them. This CDR3 spans 15 amino acids. CDR1 is MNHNS and CDR2 is SASEGT in the germline V gene. The CDR3, as DNA: TGTGCCAGCAGTGAACTGGGGCTAGCCAAAAACATTCAGTACTTC. Encoded protein: CASSELGLAKNIQYF.

Of note for this clone: The same CDR3 also results from other DNA sequences found in this sample. The gene calls are TRBV7-8 and TRBJ2-3; 8 positions match TRBD2. CDR3 size: 16 residues. V trimming: 5 bases; J trimming: 2 bases; junction bases outside the gene matches: 9. CDR1 is SGHVS and CDR2 is FQNEAQ in the germline V gene. CDR3 loop: CASSPRTSGDTDTQYF. CDR3 nucleotides: TGTGCCAGCAGCCCGCGAACTAGCGGCGACACAGATACGCAGTATTTT. The complete variable domain, with remaining parts taken from reference TRBV7-8 and TRBJ2-3, reads GAGVSQSPRYKVAKRGQDVALRCDPISGHVSLFWYQQALGQGPEFLTYFQNEAQLDKSGLPSDRFFAERPEGSVSTLKIQRTQQEDSAVYLCASSPRTSGDTDTQYFGPGTRLTVL.

The chain employs TRBV30 and TRBJ2-7; 8 positions agree with TRBD1. Germline V gene data show CDR1 as GTSNPN and CDR2 as SVGIG (reference sequence). The CDR3 spans 15 residues. Trimming took 0 bases from V and 3 from J; bases not matched to a gene: 7. CDR3 sequence (DNA): TGTGCCTGGAGTGTAGGACAGGGTCGGGACTACGAGCAGTACTTC. This translates into CAWSVGQGRDYEQYF.